The 31 T cell receptor beta chains reported below all come from one sample, sequenced in a study of identical twins. MiXCR, applied by TCRdb to the 5' RACE reads, yields one record per CDR3 protein. The sample includes some 1,700,000 distinct CDR3 sequences, more than 30% seen only once; the top ten take under 0.35%. The specimen was cord blood. Receptors originate from a newborn girl in good health.

V usage is TRBV20-1 and J usage is TRBJ2-7; D is unresolved. Trimming cost V 0 bases and J 0 bases, with 9 bases left between them. This CDR3 region has 14 residues. The germline V gene encodes CDR1 DFQATT and CDR2 SNEGSKA (reference sequence). The DNA for the CDR3 is TGCAGTGCTAGAGATGAGCGCGGCTCCTACGAGCAGTACTTC. It specifies CSARDERGSYEQYF.

The chain joins TRBV20-1 to TRBJ1-2; 7 bases align to TRBD1. Germline V gene data show CDR1 as DFQATT and CDR2 as SNEGSKA (reference sequence). J lost 0 bases, V lost 1 base, and 11 bases had no gene match. CDR3 size: 17 residues. The CDR3 DNA follows: TGCAGTGCTAGAGCATTATCTGGGGACAGCACTAACTATGGCTACACCTTC. This translates into CSARALSGDSTNYGYTF.

The chain employs TRBV10-3 and TRBJ2-3; 7 bases align to TRBD1. V lost 7 bases to trimming and J lost 1 base; unmatched junction nucleotides: 8. Germline-derived CDR1 and CDR2 are ENHRY and SYGVKD. The CDR3 sequence is 15 residues long. The CDR3 bases are TGTGCCATCAACGAAAGGGGGCTGGGCACAGATACGCAGTATTTT. The encoded protein is CAINERGLGTDTQYF.

This clonotype was seen a single time. The chain employs TRBV27 and TRBJ1-6, with D perhaps matching TRBD1 (5 bases). The germline gives CDR1 MNHEY, CDR2 SMNVEV (reference sequence). V shed 4 bases and J shed 2 bases, with 9 bases lying between them. The CDR3 has 15 residues. DNA of the CDR3: TGTGCCAGCAGTTGGACACTGGCCTATAATTCACCCCTCCACTTT. Translated: CASSWTLAYNSPLHF.

This clonotype was seen only a few times. The rearrangement joins TRBV11-3 to TRBJ2-3; 9 positions agree with TRBD2. The V gene's germline CDR1 is SGHNT and CDR2 YENEEA. The junction had 4 bases not matched to a gene; V was cut back by 2 bases and J by 4 bases. The CDR3 contains 15 residues. In DNA form, the CDR3 reads TGTGCCAGCAGCTTATCGGGCGGGAGGGCAGATACGCAGTATTTT. This translates into CASSLSGGRADTQYF. The complete variable domain, with remaining parts taken from reference TRBV11-3 and TRBJ2-3, reads EAGVVQSPRYKIIEKKQPVAFWCNPISGHNTLYWYLQNLGQGPELLIRYENEEAVDDSQLPKDRFSAERLKGVDSTLKIQPAELGDSAVYLCASSLSGGRADTQYFGPGTRLTVL.

The table lists this clonotype with a few counts. This sequence joins TRBV5-6 and TRBJ1-1, with no clear D. Germline V lookup: CDR1 SGHDT, CDR2 YYEEEE. This CDR3 comprises 14 residues. V lost 0 bases, J lost 1 base, and 7 bases lay in between. As DNA, the CDR3 is TGTGCCAGCAGCTTGGGTTTGGCGAACACTGAAGCTTTCTTT. This translates into CASSLGLANTEAFF.

This chain links TRBV4-1 with TRBJ1-1, with no clear D. Looked up from germline, CDR1 is MGHRA and CDR2 is YSYEKL. V lost 3 bases and J lost 4, with 33 bases in between. This CDR3 contains 21 residues. The CDR3 DNA is TGCGCCAGCAGCCATAAGGAAGGGCGGAGGGCAGCACCAGACCGAGGCACTGAAGCTTTCTTT. Encoded protein: CASSHKEGRRAAPDRGTEAFF.

The rearrangement joins TRBV7-2 to TRBJ1-2; 8 nucleotides match TRBD1. The length of the CDR3 is 16 residues. The V gene end was trimmed by 0 bases and the J gene end by 4 bases; junction bases not matched to a gene: 7. Per germline, CDR1 SGHTA and CDR2 FQGNSA. The CDR3 bases are TGTGCCAGCAGCTTAGCGCTCAACAGGGGGGGCTATGGCTACACCTTC. Residues: CASSLALNRGGYGYTF.

The V call is TRBV20-1, the J call TRBJ2-5; D is perhaps TRBD1 (6 bases). Gene TRBJ2-7 matches the end of the DNA better, so the J call may be wrong. From germline, CDR1 is DFQATT and CDR2 SNEGSKA (reference sequence). The CDR3 is made up of 13 amino acids. CDR3 nucleotides: TGCAGTGCTAAAGCAGGGGATTTGTACGAGCAGTACTTC. Its translation is CSAKAGDLYEQYF.

J is TRBJ2-7 and V is TRBV5-1; 7 bases map to TRBD1. CDR1 is SGHRS and CDR2 is YFSETQ in the germline V gene. V dropped 4 bases and J dropped 9; count of bases not matched to a gene: 13. The CDR3 extends over 14 amino acids. The chain's CDR3 is CASSPRDSLLWQYF. DNA of the CDR3: TGCGCCAGCAGCCCCCGGGACAGCCTTCTTTGGCAGTACTTC.

The rearrangement links TRBV25-1 to TRBJ2-5; 11 nucleotides agree with TRBD2. V was pared by 0 bases and J by 5 bases, with 2 bases of the junction left unmatched. Germline assignment: CDR1 MGHDK and CDR2 SYGVNS. The length of the CDR3 is 15 residues. The CDR3 reads CASSEYSGGAETQYF. CDR3 nucleotides: TGTGCCAGCAGTGAATATAGCGGGGGGGCCGAGACCCAGTACTTC.

CDR3 bases: TGTGCCAGCAGCCAATGGGGACAGTTCGAGAACACCGGGGAGCTGTTTTTT. This gives the protein CASSQWGQFENTGELFF. V usage is TRBV14 and J usage is TRBJ2-2, with TRBD1 matching over 7 bases. This CDR3 spans 17 amino acids. Germline V gene data show CDR1 as SGHDN and CDR2 as FVKESK. Trimming cost V 2 bases and J 1 base; bases outside gene matches: 7.

The sample holds a few counts of this clonotype. As DNA, the CDR3 is TGTGCCAGCAGACCTGAAGGACTAGCGGGAGAGACCCAGTACTTC. This translates into CASRPEGLAGETQYF. The chain is built from TRBV11-2 and TRBJ2-5; 11 bases match TRBD2. Germline V gives CDR1 SGHAT, CDR2 FQNNGV. V lost 6 bases to trimming and J lost 4 bases; unmatched junction nucleotides: 7. This CDR3 comprises 15 residues.

The chain employs TRBV4-2 and TRBJ2-7, with D perhaps TRBD2 (5 bases). Germline assignment: CDR1 LGHNA and CDR2 YNFKEQ. This CDR3 region has 15 residues. The ends were cut back, 1 base at V and 6 bases at J, with 16 bases in the middle. DNA for the CDR3: TGTGCCAGCAGCCAAGGCGAGGGCACTGGGATCGAGCAGTACTTC. This encodes CASSQGEGTGIEQYF.

The chain employs TRBV20-1 and TRBJ2-3; no definite D call. With 3 bases removed from V and 2 bases from J, the gap between germline ends came to 15 bases. CDR3 length: 15 amino acids. The germline CDR1 and CDR2 sequences are DFQATT and SNEGSKA (reference sequence). The CDR3 DNA is TGCAGTGCTAGGGGCCCCACCTGGGCCACAGATACGCAGTATTTT. Translating it yields CSARGPTWATDTQYF.

J is TRBJ2-7 and V is TRBV10-2, with 9 bases lining up with TRBD2. Trimming took 6 bases from V and 0 from J; bases not matched to a gene: 3. The CDR3 loop spans 14 amino acids. Germline loops: CDR1 WSHSY, CDR2 SAAADI. The CDR3 DNA is TGCGCCAGCAGACCTAGCGGGGCCTCCTACGAGCAGTACTTC. It translates to CASRPSGASYEQYF.

Only a few counts were recorded for this clonotype. This chain joins TRBV10-3 and TRBJ2-7; 10 bases fit TRBD2. CDR1 and CDR2 from the germline V gene are ENHRY and SYGVKD. The CDR3 covers 14 residues. After removal of 8 bases from V and 3 bases from J, the junction contained 7 bases not matched to a gene. The CDR3, as DNA: TGTGCCATCTCAAGGACTAGCGGAGGCTACGAGCAGTACTTC. Amino acids: CAISRTSGGYEQYF.

The rearrangement uses TRBV2 and TRBJ2-5; no clear D gene. The germline CDR1 and CDR2 sequences are SNHLY and FYNNEI. Trimming removed 7 bases from V and 9 bases from J, with 18 bases in between. CDR3 length: 13 residues. This CDR3 reads CASMKLERLAQYF. The CDR3 coding sequence is TGTGCCAGCATGAAGCTGGAAAGATTAGCCCAGTACTTC.

V is TRBV20-1 and J is TRBJ1-2, with D maybe TRBD1 (6 bases). In germline, CDR1 is DFQATT, CDR2 SNEGSKA (reference sequence). This CDR3 is built from 13 residues. Trimming took off 0 bases at V and 4 bases at J, with 9 bases between the two ends. CDR3 loop: CSARDDRFYGYTF. DNA for the CDR3: TGCAGTGCTAGAGATGACAGGTTCTATGGCTACACCTTC.

This clonotype was observed a few times. The J gene is TRBJ2-4, the V gene TRBV7-9; a possible D gene is TRBD1 (6 bases). The DNA end favors TRBJ2-7, so the J call may be wrong. The germline gives CDR1 SEHNR, CDR2 FQNEAQ (reference sequence). CDR3 length: 13 residues. DNA for the CDR3: TGTGCCAGCGGAAAAAGACAGGTCTACGAGCAGTACTTC. The encoded protein is CASGKRQVYEQYF.

This clonotype has just a few counts. The rearrangement uses TRBV20-1 and TRBJ2-3, with D perhaps given as TRBD1 or TRBD2 (5 bases each). CDR3 length equals 15 residues. CDR1 is DFQATT and CDR2 is SNEGSKA in the germline V gene (reference sequence). The V end lost 2 bases, the J end lost 0 bases, and 12 bases lay between the germline ends. The CDR3 nucleotides are TGCAGTGCTAGATGGTACGGGGCTAGCACAGATACGCAGTATTTT. It encodes CSARWYGASTDTQYF.

Only a few counts were recorded for this clonotype. This sequence joins TRBV7-2 and TRBJ1-6; D uncertain. Germline V CDR1 and CDR2: SGHTA, FQGNSA. V was trimmed by 4 bases and J by 0 bases, leaving 13 bases between them. CDR3 length equals 17 residues. DNA for the CDR3: TGTGCCAGCAGCTCGGACCGGGCCAGCTCCTATAATTCACCCCTCCACTTT. It codes for CASSSDRASSYNSPLHF. Supplemented by reference TRBV7-2 and TRBJ1-6, the full variable domain reads GAGVSQSPSNKVTEKGKDVELRCDPISGHTALYWYRQSLGQGLEFLIYFQGNSAPDKSGLPSDRFSAERTGGSVSTLTIQRTQQEDSAVYLCASSSDRASSYNSPLHFGNGTRLTVT.

This rearrangement joins TRBV5-1 to TRBJ2-3; D is ambiguous. The CDR3 has 9 amino acids. Germline V gene sequence: CDR1 SGHRS, CDR2 YFSETQ. Trimming took 8 bases from V and 6 from J, leaving 4 bases between them. CDR3 DNA: TGCGCCAGGGGGGATACGCAGTATTTT. Its translation: CARGDTQYF.

This chain joins TRBV4-2 and TRBJ1-2; D uncertain. Trimming removed 0 bases from V and 4 bases from J, with 15 bases in between. Germline lookup yields CDR1 LGHNA and CDR2 YNFKEQ. The length of the CDR3 is 16 residues. The CDR3 here is CASSQERPIIAYGYTF. DNA of the CDR3: TGTGCCAGCAGCCAAGAAAGACCCATCATAGCCTATGGCTACACCTTC.

This chain joins TRBV20-1 and TRBJ2-7; 7 nucleotides align to TRBD1. V trimming: 2 bases; J trimming: 2 bases; junction bases outside the gene matches: 9. Germline V gives CDR1 DFQATT, CDR2 SNEGSKA (reference sequence). This CDR3 region has 15 residues. CDR3 sequence reads: CSARTPADRAYEQYF. The CDR3 nucleotides are TGCAGTGCTAGAACTCCCGCAGACAGGGCCTACGAGCAGTACTTC.

This sequence joins TRBV11-1 and TRBJ1-4; D uncertain. The CDR3 loop spans 12 amino acids. Germline CDR1 SGHAT, CDR2 FQDESV (reference sequence). Trimming took 2 bases from V and 7 from J, leaving 5 bases between them. In DNA form, the CDR3 reads TGTGCCAGCAGCTTAACGCGTGAAAAACTGTTTTTT. Protein sequence: CASSLTREKLFF. The full variable domain, rest sourced from reference TRBV11-1 and TRBJ1-4, is EAEVAQSPRYKITEKSQAVAFWCDPISGHATLYWYRQILGQGPELLVQFQDESVVDDSQLPKDRFSAERLKGVDSTLKIQPAELGDSAMYLCASSLTREKLFFGSGTQLSVL.

This CDR3 reads CSVVGLYISGRLSTDTQYF. Here the CDR3 DNA reads TGCAGCGTGGTCGGGCTTTATATTAGCGGGAGGCTGAGCACAGATACGCAGTATTTT. The J gene is TRBJ2-3, the V gene TRBV29-1, with 10 positions matching TRBD2. The CDR3 spans 19 residues. The V segment lost 6 bases and the J segment 0 bases; nucleotides outside the gene matches: 18. Germline V CDR1 and CDR2: SQVTM, ANQGSEA.

This clonotype has just a few counts. This CDR3 is CASSMTGIGYGYTF. In DNA form, the CDR3 reads TGTGCCAGCAGTATGACAGGGATCGGTTATGGCTACACCTTC. The chain is built from TRBV6-4 and TRBJ1-2, with TRBD1 identical over 7 bases. The CDR3 length is 14 residues. J was trimmed by 5 bases and V by 5 bases; bases with no gene match: 8. Looked up from germline, CDR1 is MRHNA and CDR2 is SNTAGT.

The V call is TRBV13, the J call TRBJ2-7; maybe TRBD1 (5 bases). The CDR3 is made up of 16 amino acids. V dropped 5 bases and J dropped 7 bases, with 24 bases sitting between them. CDR1 and CDR2 (germline): PRHDT, FYEKMQ (reference sequence). In DNA, the CDR3 is TGTGCCAGCAGCCATCCCATAGGCAGGGTTTGGTATGAGCAGTACTTC. Amino acids: CASSHPIGRVWYEQYF.

A single count supports this clonotype. This could be a read error, since a much larger clone is one nucleotide away. This chain links TRBV29-1 with TRBJ2-7; D gene unclear. The J call may be faulty, since TRBJ2-5 better matches the DNA end. This CDR3 has 11 amino acids. Per the germline V gene, CDR1 is SQVTM and CDR2 is ANQGSEA. CDR3 region: CSVGVAETQYF. Written as DNA, the CDR3 is TGCAGCGTTGGGGTCGCAGAGACCCAGTACTTC.

The chain employs TRBV5-1 and TRBJ2-2, with 8 bases identical to TRBD1. The CDR3 spans 15 residues. The germline V gene has CDR1 SGHRS and CDR2 YFSETQ. The V and J ends lost 3 bases and 2 bases, in that order; junction bases with no gene match: 3. CDR3 nucleotides: TGCGCCAGCAGCTCAGGGGGCATAAACACCGGGGAGCTGTTTTTT. As protein: CASSSGGINTGELFF.